This is a list of T cell receptor beta chains from one sample in a study of blood T cell repertoires in COVID-19. The method was immunoSEQ multiplex PCR; TCRdb's version includes in-frame clones alone and lacks a portion of them. The table lists 250,000 to 300,000 clones, 88% of them singletons. Material for sequencing was peripheral blood. The receptors come from a woman between 35 and 50 years old who had recovered from COVID-19. The CDR3 runs from the conserved cysteine through the conserved F or W. A D gene is named only where the DNA matches it firmly. Clone size, where shown, is once, few, many, or a class for clones that have expanded.

TRBV6-5	-	-	TRBJ2-3	TGTGCCAGCAGCGACTTCCCTCAGGGTTTT	CASSDFPQGF
TRBV5-5	-	-	TRBJ2-3	TGTGCCAGCAGCTTGGTTATGCGGGCCTGGGGCACAGATACGCAGTATTTT	CASSLVMRAWGTDTQYF
TRBV7-2	TRBD1	few	TRBJ2-5	TGTGCCAGCAGCCGGGACAGGACAAGGCAAGAGACCCAGTACTTC	CASSRDRTRQETQYF
TRBV28	-	few	TRBJ1-1	TGTGCCAGCAGTTTACCCTATACAGGGCGCACTGAAGCTTTCTTT	CASSLPYTGRTEAFF
TRBV11-2	-	-	TRBJ1-6	TGTGCCAGCAGCGGCGGGGGTTCAAATTGGCCCCTCCACTTT	CASSGGGSNWPLHF
TRBV12-3/TRBV12-4	-	once	TRBJ2-2	TGTGCCAGCAGCACCTTAAACTCTGGGGCGGTGTTTTTT	CASSTLNSGAVFF
TRBV11-2	TRBD1	-	TRBJ1-6	TGTGCCGTCCGAGGGGGGACAGGCTATAATTCACCCCTCCACTTT	CAVRGGTGYNSPLHF
TRBV7-7	TRBD1	once	TRBJ2-1	TGTGCTAGCAGCTTAGGGGGACAGGGGGGCAATGAGCAGTTCTTC	CASSLGGQGGNEQFF
TRBV6-5	-	once	TRBJ2-5	TGTGCCAGCGGCGGCCCAGAGACCCAGTACTTC	CASGGPETQYF
TRBV29-1	TRBD1	-	TRBJ1-2	TGCAGCGTCGACCCACCGGGACAGGGTCCCTATGGCTACACCTTC	CSVDPPGQGPYGYTF
TRBV24-1	-	medium-sized	TRBJ1-5	TGTGCCACCAGTGACCACGGGACATCTGGCAATCAGCCCCAGCATTTT	CATSDHGTSGNQPQHF
TRBV7-9	-	once	TRBJ2-1	TGTGCCAGCAGCTTAGCGGGGGGAGAGGGCCCCAACAATGAGCAGTTCTTC	CASSLAGGEGPNNEQFF
TRBV4-3	TRBD2	-	TRBJ2-1	TGCGCCAGCAGCCAAAAACGGACTAGCGGTAGTGAGCAGTTCTTC	CASSQKRTSGSEQFF
TRBV9	TRBD2	-	TRBJ2-6	TGTGCCAGCAGCGTAGGGCTCGCGGGAGTCGGCTCTGGGGCCAACGTCCTGACTTTC	CASSVGLAGVGSGANVLTF
TRBV9	-	-	TRBJ2-3	TGTGCCAGCAGCGTAGGGTCCGGGGATACGCAGTATTTT	CASSVGSGDTQYF
TRBV24-1	-	-	TRBJ1-2	TGTGCCACCCCTAGTGTGAGGCCTCGGGGTAACTATGGCTACACCTTC	CATPSVRPRGNYGYTF
TRBV6-6	-	-	TRBJ2-3	TGTGCCAGCAGTTACTCGATGGAGGGCTCCGGGGATACGCAGTATTTT	CASSYSMEGSGDTQYF
TRBV5-1	TRBD2	once	TRBJ2-1	TGCGCCAGCAGCTCAGGACTAGCGGGAGGCCACAATGAGCAGTTCTTC	CASSSGLAGGHNEQFF
TRBV19	-	-	TRBJ1-4	TGTGCCAGTAGTATCAGTGCAACTAATGAAAAACTGTTTTTT	CASSISATNEKLFF
TRBV7-8	TRBD2	-	TRBJ2-5	TGTGCCAGCAGCCCGGGACTAGCGGGCGGGACCCAGTACTTC	CASSPGLAGGTQYF
TRBV4-3	TRBD1	-	TRBJ2-3	TGCGCCAGCAGTCCCGGGACAGGGAACACAGATACGCAGTATTTT	CASSPGTGNTDTQYF
TRBV7-2	-	-	TRBJ2-5	TGTGCCAGCAGCTTAGGGGCAGGAAAGTACTTC	CASSLGAGKYF
TRBV7-2	-	-	TRBJ2-7	TGTGCCAGCAGTACAGGAGGGCCTAGGTACGAGCAGTACTTC	CASSTGGPRYEQYF
TRBV5-6	-	-	TRBJ2-2	TGTGCCAGCAGCTTTTGGCAGAACACCGGGGAGCTGTTTTTT	CASSFWQNTGELFF
TRBV30	-	-	TRBJ1-3	TGTGCCTGGAGTGATAGCTCTGGAAACACCATATATTTT	CAWSDSSGNTIYF
TRBV27	-	-	TRBJ2-1	TGTGCCAGCAGTCCCCTAGTGGCCCCGTCCCACGGCGAGCAGTTCTTC	CASSPLVAPSHGEQFF
TRBV25-1	TRBD1	-	TRBJ1-6	TGTGCCAGCAGGAGGACAGGGGGTTGGTCACCCCTCCACTTT	CASRRTGGWSPLHF
TRBV30	TRBD1	-	TRBJ2-5	TGTGCCTGGAGCCCCACACAGGGGGTCCAAGAGACCCAGTACTTC	CAWSPTQGVQETQYF
TRBV19	-	-	TRBJ2-6	TGTGCCAGTAGTATAGGAGACTCTGGGGCCAACGTCCTGACTTTC	CASSIGDSGANVLTF
TRBV20-1	-	-	TRBJ1-1	TGCAGTCCCCAGGGGAACACTGAAGCTTTCTTT	CSPQGNTEAFF
TRBV6-6	TRBD2	-	TRBJ2-7	TGTGCCAGCAGGGAACTAGCGGGAGCCCACGAGCAGTACTTC	CASRELAGAHEQYF
TRBV6-5	-	-	TRBJ1-6	TGTGCCAGCAGAGGGAGTGGTAATTCACCCCTCCACTTT	CASRGSGNSPLHF
TRBV10-2	-	-	TRBJ1-4	TGCGCCAGCAGTGAGGCCAGTGAAAAACTGTTTTTT	CASSEASEKLFF
TRBV6-2/TRBV6-3	TRBD1	few	TRBJ2-2	TGTGCCAGCAGTTATCGGTCAGGGGGTGCCGGGGAGCTGTTTTTT	CASSYRSGGAGELFF
TRBV10-1	TRBD1	-	TRBJ1-1	TGCGCCAGCTCAGGGGGTCCGACTGAAGCTTTCTTT	CASSGGPTEAFF
TRBV6-5	-	-	TRBJ1-3	TGTGCCAGCAGTTATCGCACATCTCACTCTGGAAACACCATATATTTT	CASSYRTSHSGNTIYF
TRBV2	TRBD2	-	TRBJ2-2	TGTGCCAGCAGTCGGACTAGCGGGATCGGCGGGGAGCTGTTTTTT	CASSRTSGIGGELFF
TRBV19	-	-	TRBJ2-7	TGTGCCAGTAGTATCCCCGGCAGGGTGTACGAGCAGTACTTC	CASSIPGRVYEQYF
TRBV14	-	many	TRBJ1-6	TGTGCCAGCAGCCAAGGAGGGGGGGGTAATTCACCCCTCCACTTT	CASSQGGGGNSPLHF
TRBV18	-	once	TRBJ1-1	TGTGCCAGCTCACTTTCGTGGGGCGACACTGAAGCTTTCTTT	CASSLSWGDTEAFF
TRBV30	-	many	TRBJ1-5	TGTGCCTGGAGATGGCCGGCCCCAGGGCAGCCCCAGCATTTT	CAWRWPAPGQPQHF
TRBV19	-	-	TRBJ2-3	TGTGCCAGTAGTATTGGGGTAGCGGAAACAGATACGCAGTATTTT	CASSIGVAETDTQYF
TRBV29-1	-	-	TRBJ2-7	TGCAGCGTTGTGGGGGGAACCTCCTACGAGCAGTACTTC	CSVVGGTSYEQYF
TRBV5-1	TRBD1	-	TRBJ1-5	TGCGCCAGCAGCCCACAGGGGGCGAGCAATCAGCCCCAGCATTTT	CASSPQGASNQPQHF
TRBV7-2	TRBD1	few	TRBJ2-7	TGTGCCAGCACCGAGAAGGGGGCGTCCTACGAGCAGTACTTC	CASTEKGASYEQYF
TRBV18	TRBD1	-	TRBJ1-2	TGTGCCAGCTCACCGGACAGGGCTTTTGGCTACACCTTC	CASSPDRAFGYTF
TRBV6-2/TRBV6-3	TRBD1	-	TRBJ1-2	TGTGCCAGCAGTCGACGGACAGGGGAAGGAGATGGCTACACCTTC	CASSRRTGEGDGYTF
TRBV28	-	once	TRBJ1-2	TGTGCCAGCACCCCTTCGGTCTATGATGGCTACACCTTC	CASTPSVYDGYTF
TRBV24-1	TRBD1	few	TRBJ2-4	TGTGCCACCAGTGATTCCGCTACAGGGGCCCAGTACTTC	CATSDSATGAQYF
TRBV7-8	-	-	TRBJ1-4	TGTGCCAGCAGCTTAGGTCGGGGTTTGGGTGAAAAACTGTTTTTT	CASSLGRGLGEKLFF
TRBV19	TRBD1	-	TRBJ1-2	TGTGCCAGTAGTCCGGGACAGGGGGCACCCTATGGCTACACCTTC	CASSPGQGAPYGYTF
TRBV30	-	-	TRBJ1-1	TGTGCCTGGAGTACTGGGGACACAACGAACACTGAAGCTTTCTTT	CAWSTGDTTNTEAFF
TRBV11-3	TRBD2	-	TRBJ2-1	TGTGCCAGCAGTACCCCGGGACTAGTTGGGAACAATGAGCAGTTCTTC	CASSTPGLVGNNEQFF
TRBV7-9	-	few	TRBJ1-2	TGTGCCAGCAGCTTAGGTGTCGGGGAGGGGAAATATGGCTACACCTTC	CASSLGVGEGKYGYTF
TRBV6-5	-	-	TRBJ2-1	TGTGCCAGCCGCCGCCTCTCCGCGGCAGATAGGTCGCTCTTC	CASRRLSAADRSLF
TRBV6-5	TRBD2	-	TRBJ2-7	TGTGCCAGCAGCCGCGGCGGGAGGGCCCCCGAGCAGTACTTC	CASSRGGRAPEQYF
TRBV2	-	-	TRBJ1-1	TGTGCCAGCAGTGGGGGGAGGGCCACTGAAGCTTTCTTT	CASSGGRATEAFF
TRBV2	-	-	TRBJ1-1	TGTGCCAGCAGTGCCGGGGTCCTAGAAGCTTTCTTT	CASSAGVLEAFF